This T cell receptor beta chain was profiled in a study of shared clonotypes between healthy human individuals. On this clone: Its target is not known.

Germline-derived CDR1 and CDR2 are SGHRS and YFSETQ. J gave up 8 bases and V 0 bases, and 7 bases lay outside the gene matches. The CDR3 sequence is 14 residues long. Clones were read by immunoSEQ multiplex PCR, and TCRdb kept only the in-frame ones, dropping some. The sample shows some 2.1 million clones, 90% to 95% of them seen only once. Broader study findings: Memory subsets generally showed lower estimated richness than naive subsets.

The rearrangement joins TRBV5-1 to TRBJ1-1; 7 bases map to TRBD1. This sequence was found in a man between 18 and 35 years old in good health. Sequenced input: naive CD4+ T cells sorted from blood. This sample's subset: CD45RA+ positively selected. The DNA for the CDR3 is TGCGCCAGCAGCTTGGGGAATTCGGGACAGGAAGCTTTCTTT. This translates into CASSLGNSGQEAFF.